This TCR beta chain appears in the sequencing data of a study of CD8 T cells in ankylosing spondylitis. Points from the study as a whole: Blood from ankylosing spondylitis patients appeared to carry a characteristic roughly 8-variant TCR beta motif. Disease-associated clones were reportedly significantly overrepresented in matched ankylosing spondylitis synovial fluid. Existing reports had already noted some motif variants in reactive arthritis synovial fluid and blood.

With molecular barcodes, quantitative 5'-RACE was used to make the TCR beta libraries. TCRdb independently ran MiXCR on the 5' RACE reads; one entry per CDR3 protein. The data hold 350,000 to 450,000 distinct CDR3 sequences, with approximately 20% observed a single time. This clonotype showed up just a few times. Its matching antigen is unknown. The V gene's germline CDR1 is SGDLS and CDR2 YYNGEE. This CDR3 comprises 16 residues. V was clipped by 3 bases and J by 2 bases; unmatched bases: 5. The clonotype comes from a male donor with ankylosing spondylitis or in good health (not recorded which). Sample: blood, either unsorted or a sorted T cell fraction (not recorded which). This chain uses TRBV9 with TRBJ2-2; 9 bases agree with TRBD1. The CDR3 region is CASSGQGGYNTGELFF. The CDR3, as DNA: TGTGCCAGCAGCGGACAGGGGGGGTATAACACCGGGGAGCTGTTTTTT.